The 22 T cell receptor beta chains below come from one sample, sequenced in a study of identical twins. MiXCR, applied by TCRdb to the 5' RACE reads, yields one record per CDR3 protein. The sample yields over 250,000 distinct CDR3 sequences, more than 8% seen once. These same records also appear under a second study, on yellow fever vaccine responses in identical twins.

The sequencing sample was made of CD8+ T cells sorted from blood. Receptor source: a woman aged 18-29 years in good health.

The rearrangement links TRBV2 to TRBJ1-1; a possible D gene is TRBD1 (5 bases). CDR1 and CDR2 (germline): SNHLY, FYNNEI. CDR3 length: 15 amino acids. V was clipped by 1 base and J by 3 bases, with 12 bases between them. CDR3 in amino acids: CASSEDPGGYTEAFF. As DNA, the CDR3 is TGTGCCAGCAGTGAAGACCCGGGGGGGTACACTGAAGCTTTCTTT. Based on the CDR3 plus reference TRBV2 and TRBJ1-1, the full variable domain is EPEVTQTPSHQVTQMGQEVILRCVPISNHLYFYWYRQILGQKVEFLVSFYNNEISEKSEIFDDQFSVERPDGSNFTLKIRSTKLEDSAMYFCASSEDPGGYTEAFFGQGTRLTVV.

This clonotype was counted between two and nine times. The chain employs TRBV20-1 and TRBJ2-7; 9 bases fit TRBD1. Germline-derived CDR1 and CDR2 are DFQATT and SNEGSKA (reference sequence). There are 15 residues in the CDR3. The V segment lost 6 bases and the J segment 5 bases; nucleotides outside the gene matches: 14. The CDR3 loop reads CSADDRDRDPDEQYF. The CDR3 DNA is TGCAGTGCAGACGACCGGGACAGGGACCCAGACGAGCAGTACTTC.

This clonotype was counted only a few times. The chain recombines TRBV2 with TRBJ2-6; perhaps TRBD1 as D (5 bases). The germline CDR1 and CDR2 sequences are SNHLY and FYNNEI. The length of the CDR3 is 16 residues. V was shortened by 7 bases and J by 0 bases, with 13 bases between the two germline ends. The CDR3 DNA follows: TGTGCCAGCATTGGGGCTTTGAGCTCTGGGGCCAACGTCCTGACTTTC. It specifies CASIGALSSGANVLTF.

Only a few counts were recorded for this clonotype. V and J are TRBV30 and TRBJ2-5; no reliable D call. V was cut by 3 bases and J by 3 bases, with 11 bases left in between. The CDR3 is 13 amino acids. The V gene's germline CDR1 is GTSNPN and CDR2 SVGIG (reference sequence). Here the CDR3 reads CAWSPTGEETQYF. The CDR3 nucleotides are TGTGCCTGGAGCCCCACTGGGGAAGAGACCCAGTACTTC.

This clonotype has a handful of counts. The DNA for the CDR3 is TGTGCCACCAGCAGAGATGGGACAGGGGAAGATACGCAGTATTTT. Translation: CATSRDGTGEDTQYF. The chain links TRBV15 to TRBJ2-3; 10 nucleotides agree with TRBD1. V trimming: 0 bases; J trimming: 5 bases; junction bases outside the gene matches: 2. CDR1 and CDR2 (germline): LNHNV, YYDKDF (reference sequence). This CDR3 has 15 amino acids.

Only a few counts were recorded for this clonotype. The chain is built from TRBV15 and TRBJ2-7, with 14 bases lining up with TRBD2. The CDR3 is 17 amino acids. Germline-derived CDR1 and CDR2 are LNHNV and YYDKDF (reference sequence). The ends lost 0 bases at V and 5 bases at J; junction bases unmatched: 6. This CDR3 reads CATSREGTSGSRNEQYF. CDR3 nucleotide sequence: TGTGCCACCAGCAGAGAAGGGACTAGCGGGAGTCGTAACGAGCAGTACTTC.

The DNA for the CDR3 is TGTGCCAGCAGCTTAACGAAGGGACTACCGAACACCGGGGAGCTGTTTTTT. This encodes CASSLTKGLPNTGELFF. This chain joins TRBV11-1 and TRBJ2-2, with TRBD2 matching over 7 bases. V was pared by 2 bases and J by 0 bases, with 6 bases of the junction left unmatched. This CDR3 has 17 amino acids. Germline assignment: CDR1 SGHAT and CDR2 FQDESV (reference sequence).

This clonotype was seen at least ten times. The gene calls are TRBV15 and TRBJ2-7; D is undetermined. With 8 bases removed from V and 5 bases from J, the gap between germline ends came to 10 bases. Germline V gene lookup returns CDR1 LNHNV and CDR2 YYDKDF (reference sequence). The CDR3 totals 11 residues. CDR3 sequence reads: CATGGVHEQYF. CDR3 nucleotides: TGTGCCACCGGCGGTGTCCACGAGCAGTACTTC.

In this sample, this clonotype turned up many times. V usage is TRBV3-1 and J usage is TRBJ2-1; 7 bases fit TRBD2. The V and J ends lost 0 bases and 8 bases, in that order; junction bases with no gene match: 10. Germline CDR1 LGHDT, CDR2 YNNKEL (reference sequence). The CDR3 covers 16 residues. CDR3 amino acids: CASSQETSPRSYEQFF. CDR3 coding DNA: TGTGCCAGCAGCCAAGAGACTAGCCCGCGGAGCTATGAGCAGTTCTTC.

In this sample, this clonotype turned up a few times. This chain uses TRBV20-1 with TRBJ2-7; 12 nucleotides match TRBD2. The CDR3 sequence is 16 residues long. The germline V gene encodes CDR1 DFQATT and CDR2 SNEGSKA (reference sequence). With V trimmed by 0 bases and J by 4 bases, 7 bases remained unmatched. DNA of the CDR3: TGCAGTGCTAGAGATCTAGCGGGAGGGCCGAGATACGAGCAGTACTTC. Amino acid sequence: CSARDLAGGPRYEQYF.

The rearrangement joins TRBV2 to TRBJ2-5, with D perhaps TRBD1 (6 bases). Trimming took off 3 bases at V and 4 bases at J, with 6 bases between the two ends. This CDR3 region has 12 residues. Germline V gene lookup returns CDR1 SNHLY and CDR2 FYNNEI. Here the CDR3 reads CASSDRGETQYF. The CDR3 nucleotides read TGTGCCAGCAGTGACAGGGGAGAGACCCAGTACTTC.

This clonotype was recorded a few times. The gene calls are TRBV2 and TRBJ2-3, with 8 nucleotides matching TRBD1. The CDR3 length is 14 residues. Germline V gene sequence: CDR1 SNHLY, CDR2 FYNNEI. Trimming cost V 2 bases and J 4 bases; bases outside gene matches: 2. The CDR3 DNA sequence: TGTGCCAGCAGTGAAAACAGGGGGTCAGATACGCAGTATTTT. Protein product: CASSENRGSDTQYF.

This clonotype showed up just a few times. This chain uses TRBV29-1 with TRBJ2-7; possible D gene TRBD1, 6 bases. This CDR3 has 14 residues. Trimming stripped 1 base from V and 3 bases from J, with 13 bases between. CDR1 is SQVTM, CDR2 ANQGSEA, per germline. CDR3 region: CSVEGVPGDYEQYF. CDR3 bases: TGCAGCGTTGAAGGGGTCCCAGGGGACTACGAGCAGTACTTC.

The V call is TRBV10-3, the J call TRBJ2-7, with no clear D. Per the germline V gene, CDR1 is ENHRY and CDR2 is SYGVKD. The CDR3 is made up of 12 amino acids. Trimming removed 7 bases from V and 2 bases from J, with 9 bases in between. The CDR3 bases are TGTGCCATCACAACAGAAACCTACGAGCAGTACTTC. Encoded protein: CAITTETYEQYF.

The rearrangement links TRBV6-2 or TRBV6-3 to TRBJ2-7, with D possibly being TRBD1 (5 bases). Trimming stripped 2 bases from V and 0 bases from J, with 11 bases between. The CDR3 spans 15 residues. Germline V gene data show CDR1 as MNHEY and CDR2 as SVGEGT. The CDR3 reads CASSYPQTASYEQYF. The CDR3 bases are TGTGCCAGCAGTTACCCCCAGACAGCCTCCTACGAGCAGTACTTC.

This clonotype was observed at least ten times. The chain uses TRBV28 and TRBJ2-7; D is undetermined. The CDR3 is made up of 16 amino acids. The germline V gene encodes CDR1 MDHEN and CDR2 SYDVKM. V lost 4 bases to trimming and J lost 3 bases, with 19 bases between them. This CDR3 reads CASSSVLVGPNYEQYF. The CDR3, as DNA: TGTGCCAGCAGTTCCGTTTTAGTGGGCCCCAACTACGAGCAGTACTTC.

This clonotype was seen repeatedly, ten times or more. This chain uses TRBV4-3 with TRBJ1-1; D is undetermined. V dropped 0 bases and J dropped 7 bases, with 18 bases sitting between them. Per the germline V gene, CDR1 is LGHNA and CDR2 is YSLEER. The CDR3 runs to 16 residues. The chain's CDR3 is CASSQDPGQAANEAFF. DNA for the CDR3: TGCGCCAGCAGCCAAGATCCCGGCCAAGCGGCTAATGAAGCTTTCTTT.

The table lists this clonotype with many counts. This chain uses TRBV7-9 with TRBJ2-7, with a weak D call TRBD2 (7 bases). V was pared by 4 bases and J by 2 bases, with 21 bases between. The CDR3 spans 17 residues. Germline CDR1 SEHNR, CDR2 FQNEAQ (reference sequence). The DNA of the CDR3 is TGTGCCAGCAGCTCGTCCTCTTTCGGGGGGCCGGCCTACGAGCAGTACTTC. Protein sequence: CASSSSSFGGPAYEQYF.

This clonotype was picked up many times. This chain joins TRBV28 and TRBJ2-7; D unclear. The germline V gene encodes CDR1 MDHEN and CDR2 SYDVKM. This CDR3 has 16 residues. The ends were cut back, 3 bases at V and 0 bases at J, with 15 bases in the middle. DNA for the CDR3: TGTGCCAGCAGTTTGGGTCCCCAAAAGAGCTCCTACGAGCAGTACTTC. Translated, it gives CASSLGPQKSSYEQYF.

This clonotype was seen ten or more times. The chain recombines TRBV20-1 with TRBJ2-5, with 7 positions matching TRBD2. J lost 5 bases, V lost 3 bases, and 6 bases had no gene match. Germline V lookup: CDR1 DFQATT, CDR2 SNEGSKA (reference sequence). The CDR3 spans 13 residues. The CDR3 region has the DNA TGCAGTGCTAGGTTTGCGGGGGTTGAGACCCAGTACTTC. This sequence encodes CSARFAGVETQYF.

There are a few counts of this clonotype. The chain joins TRBV5-4 to TRBJ2-7; 7 nucleotides line up with TRBD1. V was clipped by 0 bases and J by 4 bases; unmatched bases: 7. CDR1 and CDR2 from the germline V gene are SGHNT and YYREEE (reference sequence). This CDR3 comprises 15 residues. DNA of the CDR3: TGTGCCAGCAGCTTGGGTCAGGGGGATCGGTACGAGCAGTACTTC. Translating it yields CASSLGQGDRYEQYF.

This clonotype was seen ten or more times. The genes are TRBV7-9 and TRBJ2-2, with TRBD1 matching over 10 bases. The ends lost 5 bases at V and 6 bases at J; junction bases unmatched: 12. CDR3 length: 17 amino acids. Germline values: CDR1 SEHNR, CDR2 FQNEAQ (reference sequence). CDR3 residues: CASSPRPDRGSAGELFF. The CDR3 nucleotides are TGTGCCAGCAGCCCGCGACCGGACAGGGGGAGCGCCGGGGAGCTGTTTTTT.